The clone carrying this T cell receptor (beta chain) has more than one count but fewer than ten. Its target is not known. The data originate from a study of OX40 agonist ivuxolimab in advanced cancers. The method was immunoSEQ multiplex PCR; TCRdb's version includes in-frame clones alone and lacks a portion of them. This repertoire shows approximately 30,000 clones, approximately 88% found once; its top ten account for roughly 21%. Broader study findings: Relative to CD4+ cells, CD8+ T cells on average had more expanded clones.

The CDR3 loop spans 12 amino acids. Germline V gene sequence: CDR1 SGHRS, CDR2 YFSETQ. V was pared by 0 bases and J by 6 bases, with 3 bases between. This sample comprised CD4+ or CD8+ T cells sorted from blood, obtained in a trial of the OX40 agonist ivuxolimab. This chain uses TRBV5-1 with TRBJ2-2; D unclear. This receptor was identified in an adult with an advanced solid tumor such as melanoma, head and neck, liver or kidney cancer. CDR3 sequence reads: CASSLGAGELFF. The CDR3 DNA is TGCGCCAGCAGCTTGGGGGCCGGGGAGCTGTTTTTT.